This T cell receptor beta chain was documented in a study of shared clonotypes between healthy human individuals. Researchers ran the assay at a deep level. Per the study methods: Junction-only immunoSEQ sequences carried no quality scores, so filtering differed. Method: immunoSEQ multiplex PCR; TCRdb's copy keeps in-frame clones and lacks some. V and J calls and clone size come straight from that table; D and trimming were deduced from the DNA. Of around 2.1 million clones listed, approximately 94% were seen once; the top ten hold around 0.13%. CDR1 SNHLY and CDR2 FYNNEI come from the germline V gene. V lost 6 bases and J lost 6; bases outside the gene matches: 13. This CDR3 is built from 16 residues. General observations from the study: On the whole, naive subsets had larger estimated richness than memory subsets had.

Note on this clone: Its specificity is not known.

The specimen was naive CD4+ T cells sorted from blood. As for subset: CD45RA+ positively selected. The V gene is TRBV2, the J gene TRBJ2-3; 9 bases line up with TRBD2. The clonotype originates from a young man in good health. The CDR3 DNA sequence: TGTGCCAGCAGAGCGACTAGCGGCTTTGAGGCGGATACGCAGTATTTT. It translates to CASRATSGFEADTQYF.